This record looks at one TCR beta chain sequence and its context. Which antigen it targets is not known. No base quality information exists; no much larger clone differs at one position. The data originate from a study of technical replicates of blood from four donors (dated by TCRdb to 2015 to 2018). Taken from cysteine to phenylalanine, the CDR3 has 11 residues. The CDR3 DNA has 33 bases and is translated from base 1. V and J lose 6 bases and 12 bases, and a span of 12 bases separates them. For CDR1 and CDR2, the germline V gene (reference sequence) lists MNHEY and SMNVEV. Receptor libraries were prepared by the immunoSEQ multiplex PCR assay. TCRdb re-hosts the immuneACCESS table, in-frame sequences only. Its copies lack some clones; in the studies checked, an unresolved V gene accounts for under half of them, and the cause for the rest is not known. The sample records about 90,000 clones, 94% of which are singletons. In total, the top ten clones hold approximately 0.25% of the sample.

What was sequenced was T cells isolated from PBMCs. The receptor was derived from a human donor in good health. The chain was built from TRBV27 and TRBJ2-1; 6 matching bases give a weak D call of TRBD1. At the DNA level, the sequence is TGTGCCAGCAGCAGGGGCTATGGGCAGTTCTTC. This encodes CASSRGYGQFF.